This TCR beta chain was documented in a study of blood T cell repertoires in COVID-19. Overall study: Material from acute and convalescent COVID-19 was sourced from the United States, Italy and Spain. PBMCs, B-cell-depleted T cells, or T cells provided the cDNA or gDNA that made up the material.

Original methodology: For nucleated cells, counts were estimated from reference gene primer amplification. Some clones are missing from TCRdb's copy, which holds only in-frame ones; the method was immunoSEQ multiplex PCR. Clone size and the V and J calls come from that table; the DNA yielded D and trimming. Of roughly 150,000 clones listed, over 80% are singletons. Germline-derived CDR1 and CDR2 are SNHLY and FYNNEI. Trimming took 8 bases from V and 2 from J, leaving 19 bases between them. CDR3 length equals 17 residues. The gene calls are TRBV2 and TRBJ2-6, with D perhaps matching TRBD1 (5 bases). Sequencing input: peripheral blood. This TCR came from a woman of 80 years or more with active or convalescent COVID-19. CDR3 in amino acids: CASCQYLTGTGANVLTF. The CDR3 bases are TGTGCCAGCTGCCAGTACCTTACAGGAACTGGGGCCAACGTCCTGACTTTC.